This passage covers 17 T cell receptor beta chains from one sample sequenced in a study of shared clonotypes between healthy human individuals. Only in-frame clones appear in the TCRdb table, and some are missing; sequencing was by immunoSEQ multiplex PCR. The sample consists of about 470,000 clones, around 79% of them appearing once. The sample was PBMCs. These receptors came from a woman in her forties in good health. Some clones in this sample may be carry-over from other donors' samples.

The chain has TRBV7-3 and TRBJ2-3; TRBD1 matches 10 bases. The CDR3 has 15 amino acids. In germline, CDR1 is SGHTA, CDR2 FQGTGA. V gave up 4 bases and J gave up 0 bases; unmatched junction bases: 1. In DNA form, the CDR3 reads TGTGCCAGCAGCTCGGGACAGGGGAGCACAGATACGCAGTATTTT. Translated, it gives CASSSGQGSTDTQYF.

V usage is TRBV7-9 and J usage is TRBJ2-1, with 8 bases that match TRBD1. The length of the CDR3 is 16 residues. The V segment lost 5 bases and the J segment 3 bases; nucleotides outside the gene matches: 9. Germline-derived CDR1 and CDR2 are SEHNR and FQNEAQ (reference sequence). The CDR3 DNA reads as TGTGCCAGCAGCGGTCTGCCGGGACAGGACTACAATGAGCAGTTCTTC. Its protein product is CASSGLPGQDYNEQFF.

V usage is TRBV7-8 and J usage is TRBJ2-7; 8 nucleotides line up with TRBD2. V lost 7 bases and J lost 4; bases outside the gene matches: 15. The CDR3 has 16 amino acids. CDR1 is SGHVS and CDR2 is FQNEAQ in the germline V gene. CDR3 coding DNA: TGTGCCAGCAACTCAGGGAGCGGGAGAAGACAGTACGAGCAGTACTTC. It translates to CASNSGSGRRQYEQYF.

There are a few counts of this clone. V usage is TRBV19 and J usage is TRBJ1-3; D is uncertain. The germline V gene encodes CDR1 LNHDA and CDR2 SQIVND (reference sequence). The ends were cut back, 8 bases at V and 0 bases at J, with 17 bases in the middle. CDR3 length: 16 amino acids. The CDR3 coding sequence is TGTGCCAGTGCCGATCAAAGGACGGACTCTGGAAACACCATATATTTT. Protein: CASADQRTDSGNTIYF.

The CDR3 here is CASTYDNEQFF. In nucleotides, the CDR3 is TGTGCCAGCACTTACGACAATGAGCAGTTCTTC. The chain links TRBV2 to TRBJ2-1, with D hard to call. The CDR3 spans 11 residues. Trimming shortened V by 7 bases and J by 5 bases, and 6 bases separated the two germline ends. In germline, CDR1 is SNHLY, CDR2 FYNNEI.

This clone was seen a single time. This chain links TRBV18 with TRBJ2-6, with D unclear. Germline V gene data show CDR1 as KGHSH and CDR2 as LQKENI. V lost 5 bases, J lost 0 bases, and 2 bases lay in between. CDR3 length equals 13 residues. The CDR3 region is CASSSSGANVLTF. In DNA form, the CDR3 reads TGTGCCAGCTCATCCTCTGGGGCCAACGTCCTGACTTTC. Drawing the rest from reference TRBV18 and TRBJ2-6, the complete variable domain is NAGVMQNPRHLVRRRGQEARLRCSPMKGHSHVYWYRQLPEEGLKFMVYLQKENIIDESGMPKERFSAEFPKEGPSILRIQQVVRGDSAAYFCASSSSGANVLTFGAGSRLTVL.

The rearrangement joins TRBV30 to TRBJ2-7, with TRBD1 identical over 7 bases. The CDR3 runs 15 residues. V was clipped by 1 base and J by 3 bases; unmatched bases: 9. From germline, CDR1 is GTSNPN and CDR2 SVGIG (reference sequence). The CDR3 DNA sequence: TGTGCCTGGAGTGGGGGACAGAGACCGTTCTACGAGCAGTACTTC. As protein: CAWSGGQRPFYEQYF.

This chain uses TRBV5-1 with TRBJ2-1; 11 nucleotides agree with TRBD1. CDR1 SGHRS and CDR2 YFSETQ come from the germline V gene. This CDR3 is 18 amino acids long. V trimming: 7 bases; J trimming: 2 bases; junction bases outside the gene matches: 14. The CDR3: CASFNGTGGFSTYNEQFF. The CDR3 nucleotides read TGCGCCAGCTTTAACGGGACAGGGGGTTTTAGTACCTACAATGAGCAGTTCTTC.

The V and J genes are TRBV6-1 and TRBJ2-7, with D maybe TRBD2 (5 bases). The length of the CDR3 is 13 residues. Germline loops: CDR1 MNHNS, CDR2 SASEGT. V lost 1 base and J lost 5, with 9 bases in between. Here the CDR3 reads CASSEVGEDEQYF. For the CDR3, the DNA is TGTGCCAGCAGTGAAGTCGGGGAAGACGAGCAGTACTTC.

The chain joins TRBV7-6 to TRBJ2-7, with D unresolved. Germline-derived CDR1 and CDR2 are SGHVS and FNYEAQ. The CDR3 spans 14 residues. The germline V and J ends were trimmed by 2 bases and 6 bases, with 14 bases remaining between them. CDR3 protein: CASSLFLTPGEQYF. CDR3 DNA sequence: TGTGCCAGCAGCTTATTTTTGACCCCTGGCGAGCAGTACTTC.

The CDR3: CASSRGGTGELFF. The CDR3 DNA follows: TGTGCCAGCAGTCGTGGTGGTACCGGGGAGCTGTTTTTT. V is TRBV6-1 and J is TRBJ2-2; D remains ambiguous. Germline V gene data show CDR1 as MNHNS and CDR2 as SASEGT. The CDR3 runs to 13 residues. With 5 bases removed from V and 5 bases from J, the gap between germline ends came to 9 bases.

In regard to this clone: Distinct nucleotide sequences in the sample also encode this CDR3. V and J are TRBV5-1 and TRBJ2-5; no definite D call. In germline, CDR1 is SGHRS, CDR2 YFSETQ. V lost 2 bases and J 5 bases, leaving 4 bases between the germline ends. This CDR3 region has 11 residues. The CDR3 sequence is CASSLSETQYF. In nucleotides, the CDR3 is TGCGCCAGCAGCTTATCCGAGACCCAGTACTTC.

The chain links TRBV5-1 to TRBJ2-3; 7 bases are a match to TRBD2. This CDR3 contains 15 residues. CDR1 SGHRS and CDR2 YFSETQ come from the germline V gene. The J segment lost 4 bases and the V segment lost 4 bases, leaving 9 bases of the junction unmatched. The CDR3 protein is CASSPPGGGADTQYF. The CDR3 DNA reads as TGCGCCAGCAGCCCGCCCGGTGGGGGGGCAGATACGCAGTATTTT.

V is TRBV7-9 and J is TRBJ2-3, with a possible D match to TRBD2 (5 bases). The germline V gene encodes CDR1 SEHNR and CDR2 FQNEAQ (reference sequence). The CDR3 spans 15 residues. V lost 1 base to trimming and J lost 6 bases, with 14 bases between them. The CDR3 nucleotides are TGTGCCAGCAGCTTAGTGGCTAGCCTCGTGGATACGCAGTATTTT. Translating gives CASSLVASLVDTQYF.

This clone came up once. The chain links TRBV9 to TRBJ2-1; 9 bases align to TRBD2. Germline V gene sequence: CDR1 SGDLS, CDR2 YYNGEE. The CDR3 extends over 15 amino acids. After removal of 0 bases from V and 8 bases from J, the junction contained 6 bases not matched to a gene. DNA of the CDR3: TGTGCCAGCAGCGTAGACGGTGGCGGGAGGGATGAGCAGTTCTTC. Translation: CASSVDGGGRDEQFF.

This clone was detected many times. CDR3 amino acids: CAISESTLAEKLFF. Here the CDR3 DNA reads TGTGCCATCAGTGAGTCGACTCTGGCCGAAAAACTGTTTTTT. The chain couples TRBV10-3 to TRBJ1-4; D is uncertain. Germline lookup yields CDR1 ENHRY and CDR2 SYGVKD. V was pared by 0 bases and J by 8 bases, with 10 bases between. There are 14 residues in the CDR3.

The rearrangement joins TRBV10-2 to TRBJ2-1, with 10 bases that match TRBD2. Trimming removed 6 bases from V and 4 bases from J; junction bases left unmatched: 3. Germline CDR1 reads WSHSY; CDR2 reads SAAADI. The CDR3 is 14 amino acids. Here the CDR3 DNA reads TGCGCCAGCAGGCTTAGCGGGGGGTACAATGAGCAGTTCTTC. It translates to CASRLSGGYNEQFF.